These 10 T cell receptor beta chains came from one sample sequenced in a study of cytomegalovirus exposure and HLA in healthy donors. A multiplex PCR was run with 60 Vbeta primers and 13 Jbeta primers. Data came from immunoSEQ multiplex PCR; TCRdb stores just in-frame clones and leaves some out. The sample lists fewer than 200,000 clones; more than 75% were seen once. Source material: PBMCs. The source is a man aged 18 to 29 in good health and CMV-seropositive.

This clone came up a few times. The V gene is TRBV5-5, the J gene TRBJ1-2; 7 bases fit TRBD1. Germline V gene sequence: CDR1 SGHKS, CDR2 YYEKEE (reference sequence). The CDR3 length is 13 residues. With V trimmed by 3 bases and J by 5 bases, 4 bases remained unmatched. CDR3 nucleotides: TGTGCCAGCAGCTCGACAGGGCTGTATGGCTACACCTTC. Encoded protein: CASSSTGLYGYTF.

The CDR3 sequence is CASSQDDRINEKLFF. CDR3 sequence (DNA): TGCGCCAGCAGCCAAGACGACAGGATTAATGAAAAACTGTTTTTT. The chain has TRBV4-1 and TRBJ1-4; the D gene is possibly TRBD1 (6 bases). Germline V gene data show CDR1 as MGHRA and CDR2 as YSYEKL. The CDR3 is made up of 15 amino acids. Trimming left V 0 bases short and J 4 bases short, with 9 bases between.

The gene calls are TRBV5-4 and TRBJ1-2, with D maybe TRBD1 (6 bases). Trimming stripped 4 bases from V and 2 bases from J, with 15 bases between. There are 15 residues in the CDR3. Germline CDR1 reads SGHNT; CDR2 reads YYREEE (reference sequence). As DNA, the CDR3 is TGTGCCAGCAGCGTCTACAGGGAGATGAACTATGGCTACACCTTC. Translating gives CASSVYREMNYGYTF.

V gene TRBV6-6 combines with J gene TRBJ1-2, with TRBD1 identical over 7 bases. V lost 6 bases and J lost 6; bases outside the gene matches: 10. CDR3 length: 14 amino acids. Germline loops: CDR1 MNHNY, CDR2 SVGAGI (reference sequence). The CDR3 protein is CASSDRDSRDGYTF. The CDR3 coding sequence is TGTGCCAGCAGCGACCGGGACAGCAGGGATGGCTACACCTTC.

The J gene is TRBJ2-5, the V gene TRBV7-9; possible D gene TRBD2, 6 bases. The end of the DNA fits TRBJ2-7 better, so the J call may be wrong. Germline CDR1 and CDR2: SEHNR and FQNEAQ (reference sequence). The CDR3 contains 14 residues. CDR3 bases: TGTGCCAGCAGCTTATCTGGCGGGAACTACGAGCAGTACTTC. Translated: CASSLSGGNYEQYF.

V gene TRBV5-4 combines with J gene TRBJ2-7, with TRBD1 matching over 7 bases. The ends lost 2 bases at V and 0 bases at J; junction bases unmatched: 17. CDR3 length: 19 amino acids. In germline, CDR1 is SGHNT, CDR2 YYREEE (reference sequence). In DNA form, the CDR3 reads TGTGCCAGCAGCTTTGTCCCTAAGGTCTCCGGGACAGACTCCTACGAGCAGTACTTC. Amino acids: CASSFVPKVSGTDSYEQYF.

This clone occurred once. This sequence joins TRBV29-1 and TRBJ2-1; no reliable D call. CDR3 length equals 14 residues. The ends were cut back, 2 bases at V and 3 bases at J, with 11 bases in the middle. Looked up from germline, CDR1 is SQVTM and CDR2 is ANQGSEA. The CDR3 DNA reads TGCAGCGTTGAAAGCTTGAGAAGCTACAATGAGCAGTTCTTC. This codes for CSVESLRSYNEQFF.

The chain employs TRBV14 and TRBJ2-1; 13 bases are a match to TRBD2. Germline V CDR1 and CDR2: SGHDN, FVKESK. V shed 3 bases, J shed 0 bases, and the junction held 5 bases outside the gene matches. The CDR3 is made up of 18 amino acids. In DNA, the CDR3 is TGTGCCAGCAGCCACGGACTAGCGGGGGCGAGCTCCTACAATGAGCAGTTCTTC. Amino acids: CASSHGLAGASSYNEQFF.

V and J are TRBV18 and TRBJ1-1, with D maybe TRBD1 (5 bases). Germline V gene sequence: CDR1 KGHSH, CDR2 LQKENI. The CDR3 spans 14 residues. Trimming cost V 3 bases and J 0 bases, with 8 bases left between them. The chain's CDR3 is CASSPMDMNTEAFF. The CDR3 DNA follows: TGTGCCAGCTCACCCATGGACATGAACACTGAAGCTTTCTTT.

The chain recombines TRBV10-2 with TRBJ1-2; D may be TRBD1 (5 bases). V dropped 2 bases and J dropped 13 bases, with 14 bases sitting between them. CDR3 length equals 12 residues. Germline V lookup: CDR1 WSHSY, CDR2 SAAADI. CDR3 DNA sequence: TGCGCCAGCAGTGAGACGGGACTTGGGATCACCTTC. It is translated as CASSETGLGITF.